Listed below are T cell receptor beta chains from one sample, sequenced in a study of metastatic and nonmetastatic thyroid tumors. TCRdb re-clonotyped the PCR reads via MiXCR. The sample has around 15,000 clones; 3.5% to 4.5% are singletons. The sequenced material came from tumor tissue. These TCRs come from a female donor with papillary thyroid cancer or a benign thyroid nodule (not recorded which). Some clones in this sample may be carry-over from other donors' samples. CDR3s include the opening cysteine and the closing phenylalanine or tryptophan. D genes are given only for firm matches. Clone size appears in some rows only: once, few, many, or a class for an expanded clone.

abundance,v_gene,j_gene,d_gene,CDR3nt,CDR3aa
few,TRBV28,TRBJ1-2,-,TGTGCCAGCACAGGGTTAAAGGATGGCTACACCTTC,CASTGLKDGYTF
-,TRBV30,TRBJ1-5,TRBD1,TGTGCCTGGAGTGTAGGGCGAACAGGGGGCGGCAATCAGCCCCAGCATTTT,CAWSVGRTGGGNQPQHF
medium-sized,TRBV5-4,TRBJ1-1,-,TGTGCCAGCAGCGCCGAGAACCGGGGCCACACTGAAGCTTTCTTT,CASSAENRGHTEAFF
-,TRBV20-1,TRBJ2-7,TRBD2,TGCAGTGCTAGAGGAGAAGGGGGACTAGCGGGATTCTACGAGCAGTACTTC,CSARGEGGLAGFYEQYF
-,TRBV15,TRBJ1-2,-,TGTGCCACCAGCGACGGGGTTAACTATGGCTACACCTTC,CATSDGVNYGYTF
-,TRBV10-3,TRBJ1-6,-,TGTGCCATCAGTGGGACTTGGGCGGGGGGCAATTCACCCCTCCACTTT,CAISGTWAGGNSPLHF
few,TRBV6-1,TRBJ2-5,-,TGTGCCAGCACACAAACGGAGAGGGAGACCCAGTACTTC,CASTQTERETQYF
medium-sized,TRBV7-8,TRBJ1-1,TRBD1,TGTGCCAGCAGCACCGGACAGGGTGGAACTGAAGCTTTCTTT,CASSTGQGGTEAFF
few,TRBV6-2/TRBV6-3,TRBJ1-1,-,TGTGCCAGCAGCCTAGAGGCAGGCGTGAACACTGAAGCTTTCTTT,CASSLEAGVNTEAFF
few,TRBV28,TRBJ2-7,TRBD1,TGTGCCAGCAGTATACCGGGACAGGGAGGGGAAGAGCAGTACTTC,CASSIPGQGGEEQYF
few,TRBV19,TRBJ2-2,-,TGTGCCAGTAGTAGCTTCGGGCTCGGGGAGCTGTTTTTT,CASSSFGLGELFF
-,TRBV28,TRBJ1-2,-,TGTGCCAGCAGTTTGCGGACAGCCTATGTCTACACCTTC,CASSLRTAYVYTF
medium-sized,TRBV7-2,TRBJ2-5,-,TGTGCCAGCAGCTACCGCGGGGAGACCCAGTACTTC,CASSYRGETQYF
few,TRBV6-2/TRBV6-3,TRBJ2-7,-,TGTGCCAGCACCCTGACTAACTCCTACGAGCAGTACTTC,CASTLTNSYEQYF
many,TRBV6-1,TRBJ1-6,-,TGTGCCAGCAGTGAACGAGGGGCCCAACGGGCCCTCCACTTT,CASSERGAQRALHF
few,TRBV5-5,TRBJ2-7,TRBD2,TGTGCCAGCAGCCGCGGGACTAGCGGGAGCTACGAGCAGTACTTC,CASSRGTSGSYEQYF
-,TRBV7-9,TRBJ2-7,-,TGTGCCAGCAGCTTAGATCGTTACATGACCTACGAGCAGTACTTC,CASSLDRYMTYEQYF
few,TRBV6-4,TRBJ2-3,TRBD2,TGTGCCAGCAGTCACTACCCGGTACTAGCGGGGTTCACAGATACGCAGTATTTT,CASSHYPVLAGFTDTQYF
few,TRBV19,TRBJ2-6,-,TGTGCCAGTAGTGTCGCTAGGCTGGCTGGGGCCAACGTCCTGACTTTC,CASSVARLAGANVLTF
-,TRBV5-1,TRBJ2-2,-,TGCGCCAGCAGCTTGCTCCAGAACACCGGGGAGCTGTTTTTT,CASSLLQNTGELFF
medium-sized,TRBV29-1,TRBJ1-1,-,TGCAGCGTTGGTCTGGGGGGTTCGGAAGAAGCTTTCTTT,CSVGLGGSEEAFF
few,TRBV24-1,TRBJ2-6,TRBD2,TGTGCCACCAGTGATCCCTACACGGGGGGTGGGGCCAACGTCCTGACTTTC,CATSDPYTGGGANVLTF
many,TRBV12-3/TRBV12-4,TRBJ1-1,-,TGTGCCAGCAGGGCAACATCGGGGGGTGAAGCTTTCTTT,CASRATSGGEAFF
few,TRBV9,TRBJ1-1,-,TGTGCCAGCAGCCCAGGGGCGGACACTGAAGCTTTCTTT,CASSPGADTEAFF
-,TRBV7-3,TRBJ2-2,-,TGTGCCAGCAGCTTATTAGCGACTAATACCGGGGAGCTGTTTTTT,CASSLLATNTGELFF
-,TRBV9,TRBJ2-3,TRBD2,TGTGCCAGCAGCGTAGGGAGGGGCGGGAGGGCCACAGATACGCAGTATTTT,CASSVGRGGRATDTQYF
-,TRBV28,TRBJ1-6,-,TGTGCCAGCAGACCGCAGGGGTCCTATAATTCACCCCTCCACTTT,CASRPQGSYNSPLHF
few,TRBV5-8,TRBJ2-2,-,TGTGCCAGCAGCTTGGGGTTCGGGGACACCGGGGAGCTGTTTTTT,CASSLGFGDTGELFF
few,TRBV6-5,TRBJ2-7,-,TGTGCCAGCAGTTACGAAGCAGGGGAGTCCTACGAGCAGTACTTC,CASSYEAGESYEQYF
few,TRBV28,TRBJ2-7,TRBD1,TGTGCCAGCAGTAGTATCGGGACAGGGGAAAACGAGCAGTACTTC,CASSSIGTGENEQYF
-,TRBV24-1,TRBJ2-3,-,TGTGCCACCAGTGATCCCGGGGAAGTCACAGATACGCAGTATTTT,CATSDPGEVTDTQYF
-,TRBV19,TRBJ2-3,TRBD1,TGTGCCAGTAGCCGACAGGGTTTGGGATCCATAGATACGCAGTATTTT,CASSRQGLGSIDTQYF
-,TRBV28,TRBJ1-1,TRBD1,TGTGCCAGCAGTTTCGGGACAGCCCCTGAAGCTTTCTTT,CASSFGTAPEAFF
many,TRBV12-3/TRBV12-4,TRBJ2-7,-,TGTGCCAGCAGCGGGACTGAGAGCTCCTACGAGCAGTACTTC,CASSGTESSYEQYF
-,TRBV19,TRBJ1-5,-,TGTGCCAGTAGTATGTGGCAGACCGTAAATCAGCCCCAGCATTTT,CASSMWQTVNQPQHF
-,TRBV28,TRBJ2-2,TRBD2,TGTGCCAGCAGTTTATTACCGGGACTAGCGCCCATTAACACCGGGGAGCTGTTTTTT,CASSLLPGLAPINTGELFF
medium-sized,TRBV9,TRBJ1-1,TRBD1,TGTGCCAGCAGCGTAGCAGGGGGGAACACTGAAGCTTTCTTT,CASSVAGGNTEAFF
once,TRBV2,TRBJ1-4,-,TGTGCCAGCAAGAATGATGACAGGTACGGTGAAAAACTGTTTTTT,CASKNDDRYGEKLFF
-,TRBV6-2/TRBV6-3,TRBJ2-4,-,TGTGCCCCCGGTCGGCTAGCCAAAAACATTCAGTACTTC,CAPGRLAKNIQYF
-,TRBV19,TRBJ2-3,-,TGTGCCAGTAGAAACTGGAGGGGAGCCCTTGATACGCAGTATTTT,CASRNWRGALDTQYF
medium-sized,TRBV29-1,TRBJ2-1,-,TGCAGCCTCACAGAAGGGTACAATGAGCAGTTCTTC,CSLTEGYNEQFF
few,TRBV6-4,TRBJ2-1,-,TGTGCCAGCAGGGCGGGGGCGGGATCTAGAGAGCAGTTCTTC,CASRAGAGSREQFF
-,TRBV28,TRBJ1-2,-,TGTGCCAGCAGACGAGAACGGTATGGCTACACCTTC,CASRRERYGYTF
few,TRBV20-1,TRBJ1-1,-,TGCAGTGCTAGAGATTTACAGGGCACTGAAGCTTTCTTT,CSARDLQGTEAFF
-,TRBV7-2,TRBJ1-2,-,TGTGCCAGCAGGGAGGGGCCATGGGGCGCAGACTATGGCTACACCTTC,CASREGPWGADYGYTF
many,TRBV3-1,TRBJ1-4,-,TGTGCCAGCAGCCAAGTTGGGGGGGTTGGCGAAAAACTGTTTTTT,CASSQVGGVGEKLFF
-,TRBV6-2/TRBV6-3,TRBJ1-2,TRBD1,TGTGCCAGCAGCCCCGACAGGGGGAACTATGGCTACACCTTC,CASSPDRGNYGYTF
-,TRBV30,TRBJ1-6,-,TGTGCCTGGAGAGCCGGGACACAGAATTCACCCCTCCACTTT,CAWRAGTQNSPLHF
medium-sized,TRBV2,TRBJ2-3,TRBD2,TGTGCCAGCAGTGCCCTAGCGGGAGGCACAGATACGCAGTATTTT,CASSALAGGTDTQYF
many,TRBV6-1,TRBJ1-2,-,TGTGCCAGCAGTGTTGGGTTGGAGGGGGTCGGTGGCTACACCTTC,CASSVGLEGVGGYTF
-,TRBV7-2,TRBJ1-3,-,TGTGCCAGCAGCTTAAGGATGGGAAACACCATATATTTT,CASSLRMGNTIYF
-,TRBV28,TRBJ2-7,-,TGTGCCAGCAGTTTAGCGGCCTACGAGCAGTACTTC,CASSLAAYEQYF
-,TRBV28,TRBJ2-3,TRBD2,TGTGCCAGCAGTCAACCGGGACTAGCGGGTGGGGGAGTAGATACGCAGTATTTT,CASSQPGLAGGGVDTQYF
many,TRBV10-3,TRBJ1-5,-,TGTGCCATCAGTGAGTCGGGGCTCTCCGGGGAACAGCCCCAGCATTTT,CAISESGLSGEQPQHF
-,TRBV30,TRBJ1-2,-,TGTGCCTGGTGGGGGGGGGAGGAAGGCTATGGCTACACCTTC,CAWWGGEEGYGYTF
many,TRBV28,TRBJ2-7,TRBD1,TGTGCCAGCAGTTTAGAACAGGGGATACCCTACGAGCAGTACTTC,CASSLEQGIPYEQYF
few,TRBV25-1,TRBJ2-1,TRBD2,TGTGCCAGCAGTGATTTTAGCGGGAAAAGGAATGAGCAGTTCTTC,CASSDFSGKRNEQFF
few,TRBV5-5,TRBJ1-5,-,TGTGCCAGCAGCTTGGTGGGGGCGCAAAGCAATCAGCCCCAGCATTTT,CASSLVGAQSNQPQHF
few,TRBV10-3,TRBJ1-1,-,TGTGCCACCAGTCGGGGAACTGAAGCTTTCTTT,CATSRGTEAFF
-,TRBV6-1,TRBJ1-1,-,TGTGCCAGCAGAGAAAGAGGGCTAGACACAGAAACTTTCTTT,CASRERGLDTETFF